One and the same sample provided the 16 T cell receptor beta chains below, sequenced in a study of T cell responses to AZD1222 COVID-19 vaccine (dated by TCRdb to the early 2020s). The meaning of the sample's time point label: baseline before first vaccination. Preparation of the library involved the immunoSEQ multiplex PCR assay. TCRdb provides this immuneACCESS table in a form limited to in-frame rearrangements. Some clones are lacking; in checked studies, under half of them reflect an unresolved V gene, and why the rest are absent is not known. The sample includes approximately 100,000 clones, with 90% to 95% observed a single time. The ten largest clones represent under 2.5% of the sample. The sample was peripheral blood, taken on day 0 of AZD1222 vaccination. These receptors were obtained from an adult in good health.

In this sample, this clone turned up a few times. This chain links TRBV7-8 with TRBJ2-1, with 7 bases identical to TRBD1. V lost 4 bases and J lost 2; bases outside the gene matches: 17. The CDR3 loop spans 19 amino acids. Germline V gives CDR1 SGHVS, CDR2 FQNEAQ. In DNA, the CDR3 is TGTGCCAGCAGCTACACCACGGGGACAGAGCCTTTAGCCTACAATGAGCAGTTCTTC. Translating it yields CASSYTTGTEPLAYNEQFF.

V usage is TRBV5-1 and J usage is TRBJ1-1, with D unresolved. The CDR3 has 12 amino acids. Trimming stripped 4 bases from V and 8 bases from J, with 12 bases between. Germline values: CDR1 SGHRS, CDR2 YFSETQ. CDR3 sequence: CASSDLQAEAFF. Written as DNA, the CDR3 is TGCGCCAGCAGCGACCTTCAAGCGGAAGCTTTCTTT.

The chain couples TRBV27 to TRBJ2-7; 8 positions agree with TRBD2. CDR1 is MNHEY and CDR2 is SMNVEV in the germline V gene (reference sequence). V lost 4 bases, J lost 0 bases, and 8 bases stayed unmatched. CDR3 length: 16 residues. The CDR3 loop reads CASSSPGSGASYEQYF. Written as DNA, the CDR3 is TGTGCCAGCAGTTCCCCGGGTAGCGGGGCCTCCTACGAGCAGTACTTC.

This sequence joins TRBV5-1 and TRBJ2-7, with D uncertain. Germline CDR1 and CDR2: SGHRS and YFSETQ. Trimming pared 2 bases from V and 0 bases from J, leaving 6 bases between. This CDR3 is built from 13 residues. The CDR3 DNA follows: TGCGCCAGCAGCTTTGGCCGCTCCTACGAGCAGTACTTC. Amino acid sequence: CASSFGRSYEQYF.

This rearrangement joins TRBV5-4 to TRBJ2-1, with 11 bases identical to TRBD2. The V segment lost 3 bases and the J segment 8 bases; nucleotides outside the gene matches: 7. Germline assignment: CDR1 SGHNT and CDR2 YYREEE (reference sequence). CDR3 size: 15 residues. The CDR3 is CASSSTSGEADEQFF. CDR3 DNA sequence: TGTGCCAGCAGCTCGACTAGCGGGGAGGCGGATGAGCAGTTCTTC. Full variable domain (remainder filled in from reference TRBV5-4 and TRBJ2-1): ETGVTQSPTHLIKTRGQQVTLRCSSQSGHNTVSWYQQALGQGPQFIFQYYREEENGRGNFPPRFSGLQFPNYSSELNVNALELDDSALYLCASSSTSGEADEQFFGPGTRLTVL.

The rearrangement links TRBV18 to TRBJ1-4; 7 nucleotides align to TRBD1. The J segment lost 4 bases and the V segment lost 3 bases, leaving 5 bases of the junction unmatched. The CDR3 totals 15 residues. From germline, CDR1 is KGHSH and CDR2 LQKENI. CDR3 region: CASSPRDSINEKLFF. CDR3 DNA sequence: TGTGCCAGCTCACCGAGGGACAGTATTAATGAAAAACTGTTTTTT.

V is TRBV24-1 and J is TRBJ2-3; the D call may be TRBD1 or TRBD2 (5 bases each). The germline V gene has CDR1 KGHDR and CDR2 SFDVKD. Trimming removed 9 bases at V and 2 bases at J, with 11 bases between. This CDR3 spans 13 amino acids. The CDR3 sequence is CATVGVITDTQYF. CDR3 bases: TGTGCCACCGTGGGGGTTATCACAGATACGCAGTATTTT.

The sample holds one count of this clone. CDR3 DNA sequence: TGTGCCAGCAGCCCAGACTGGAACCTTCTGGGGGAGCAGTACTTC. Translating it yields CASSPDWNLLGEQYF. This chain joins TRBV9 and TRBJ2-7; D remains unclear. The germline gives CDR1 SGDLS, CDR2 YYNGEE. CDR3 length equals 15 residues. Trimming took 4 bases from V and 7 from J, leaving 21 bases between them.

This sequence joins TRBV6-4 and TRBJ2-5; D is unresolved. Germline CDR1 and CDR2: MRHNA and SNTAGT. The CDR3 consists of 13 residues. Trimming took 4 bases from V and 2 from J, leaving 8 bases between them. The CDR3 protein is CASSVNRQETQYF. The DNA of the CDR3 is TGTGCCAGCAGTGTTAACAGACAAGAGACCCAGTACTTC.

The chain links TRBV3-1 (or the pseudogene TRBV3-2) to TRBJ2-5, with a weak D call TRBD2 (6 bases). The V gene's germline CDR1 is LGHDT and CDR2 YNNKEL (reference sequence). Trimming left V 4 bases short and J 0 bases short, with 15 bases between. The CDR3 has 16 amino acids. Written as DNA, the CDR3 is TGTGCCAGCAGCCTCGGGACTCACTTTTACCAAGAGACCCAGTACTTC. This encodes CASSLGTHFYQETQYF.

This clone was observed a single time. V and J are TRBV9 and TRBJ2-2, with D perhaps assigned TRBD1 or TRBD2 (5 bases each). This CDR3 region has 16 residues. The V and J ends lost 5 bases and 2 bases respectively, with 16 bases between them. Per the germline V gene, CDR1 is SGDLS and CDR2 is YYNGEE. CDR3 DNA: TGTGCCAGCAGTCTCAGGAGGCAGGGCAACACCGGGGAGCTGTTTTTT. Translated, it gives CASSLRRQGNTGELFF.

The CDR3 DNA sequence: TGTGCCAGCAGCTCGACTCGCATGGACAGCTATAATTCACCCCTCCACTTT. It codes for CASSSTRMDSYNSPLHF. V usage is TRBV11-2 and J usage is TRBJ1-6, with D perhaps matching TRBD1 (6 bases). Per germline, CDR1 SGHAT and CDR2 FQNNGV. V lost 4 bases, J lost 3 bases, and 16 bases lay in between. This CDR3 comprises 17 residues.

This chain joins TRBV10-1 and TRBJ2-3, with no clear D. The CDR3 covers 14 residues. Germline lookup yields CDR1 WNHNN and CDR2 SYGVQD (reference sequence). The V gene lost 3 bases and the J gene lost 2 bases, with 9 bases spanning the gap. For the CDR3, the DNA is TGCGCCAGCAGTGATGGCAGGACCACAGATACGCAGTATTTT. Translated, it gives CASSDGRTTDTQYF.

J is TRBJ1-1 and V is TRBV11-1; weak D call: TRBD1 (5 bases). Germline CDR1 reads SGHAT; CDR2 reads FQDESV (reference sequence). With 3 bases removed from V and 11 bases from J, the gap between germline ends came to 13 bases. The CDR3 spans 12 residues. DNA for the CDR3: TGTGCCAGCAGCTTGGGACCTTTGGGGGCTTTCTTT. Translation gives CASSLGPLGAFF.

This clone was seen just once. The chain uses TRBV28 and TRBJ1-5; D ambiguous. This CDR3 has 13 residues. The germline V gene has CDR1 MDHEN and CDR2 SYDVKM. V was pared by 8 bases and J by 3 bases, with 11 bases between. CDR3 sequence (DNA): TGTGCCAGCGGTGGCAGAACCAATCAGCCCCAGCATTTT. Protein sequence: CASGGRTNQPQHF.

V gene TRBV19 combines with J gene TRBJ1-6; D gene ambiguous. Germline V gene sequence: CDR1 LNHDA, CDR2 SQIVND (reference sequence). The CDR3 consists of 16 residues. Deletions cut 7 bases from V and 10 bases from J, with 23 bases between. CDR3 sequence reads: CASTNPRRADFSPLHF. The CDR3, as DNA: TGTGCCAGTACCAACCCTAGGAGGGCGGATTTCTCACCCCTCCACTTT.